The TCR beta chain described here comes from a study of control samples from healthy donors and cancer patients. CDR3 length: 15 residues. The method was immunoSEQ multiplex PCR; TCRdb's version includes in-frame clones alone and lacks a portion of them. The top ten clones hold 2% to 2.5% of a sample with roughly 140,000 clones, more than 85% of them seen once. The sample was blood. The receptor was isolated from a man aged 50 to 60 in good health. The chain combines TRBV21-1 with TRBJ1-1. TRBV21-1 is deemed a pseudogene. The CDR3 coding sequence is TGTGCCAGCAGTCCCGAGGCGGAGGGAGGGACTGAAGCTTTCTTT. This translates into CASSPEAEGGTEAFF.